Included here is one TCR beta chain sequence, with context. Its antigen is as yet unknown. The data belong to a study of somatic mutations in cytotoxic T cells in rheumatoid arthritis. The method was immunoSEQ multiplex PCR; TCRdb's version includes in-frame clones alone and lacks a portion of them. The data contain under 20,000 clones, around 80% of them seen just once; the ten biggest clones take up 10%. Trimming cost V 3 bases and J 9 bases, with 7 bases left between them. Per the germline V gene, CDR1 is SGHDT and CDR2 is YYEEEE. This CDR3 has 11 amino acids. Notes on the study in general: Measurement of CD8+ T-cell clonality revealed no significant difference between rheumatoid arthritis patients and age-matched healthy controls.

The TCR was taken from an adult with rheumatoid arthritis. The chain is built from TRBV5-6 and TRBJ1-3; D is possibly TRBD1 (5 bases). Sample: CD8+ T cells sorted from blood. Written as DNA, the CDR3 is TGTGCCAGCAGCTCCGGGGGCACCATATATTTT. This translates into CASSSGGTIYF.